The 27 T cell receptor beta chains below were found in one sample sequenced in a study of naive and memory T cell subsets (dated 2017 in TCRdb). Results and caveats for the whole study, not just this receptor: A few larger clonotypes were present in naive repertoires, particularly the CD8 repertoires, and these clonotypes were possibly memory cells re-expressing CD45RA.

The library was built by means of UMI-ligation and nested PCR. Sequencing was carried out with an Illumina MiSeq. The beta constant-region primer was an equimolar mix of two oligonucleotides covering both TRBC1 and TRBC2. Four rounds of PCR, combining the SP2 primer with nested alpha and beta constant-region primers, were used to amplify the ligated cDNA. Clones were called with MiXCR by TCRdb after fastp trimmed the public reads at Q25, and only in-frame beta chains were retained. Each record represents a unique CDR3 protein, reported with the most common genes and DNA among its rows. In all, the sample holds under 150,000 distinct CDR3 sequences, and under 25% of those were seen once. The ten most abundant clones make up 0.6% to 0.8% of the sample. The antigens of these receptors remain unknown. The sample taken for sequencing was naive CD8+ T cells from blood. Read against the paper, the sample's cell subset or site label means: naive T cells, CD45RA high CD27+. These receptors came from a human donor in good health.

There are a few counts of this clonotype. The chain couples TRBV29-1 to TRBJ2-1, with 8 bases matching TRBD1. The CDR3 consists of 15 residues. V shed 5 bases and J 7 bases; nucleotides not matched to a gene: 13. Looked up from germline, CDR1 is SQVTM and CDR2 is ANQGSEA. In DNA, the CDR3 is TGCAGCGTTTCCCAACGGCGGACAGGGAAGAATGAGCAGTTCTTC. It codes for CSVSQRRTGKNEQFF.

In this sample, this clonotype turned up a few times. The chain has TRBV28 and TRBJ2-1; 7 positions agree with TRBD1. Looked up from germline, CDR1 is MDHEN and CDR2 is SYDVKM. The CDR3 length is 15 residues. V lost 9 bases and J lost 0; bases outside the gene matches: 8. The CDR3 region has the DNA TGTGCCAGTTGGACAGGCCTGGCCTCCTACAATGAGCAGTTCTTC. Protein: CASWTGLASYNEQFF.

There are a few counts of this clonotype. The rearrangement links TRBV5-1 to TRBJ2-3, with a tentative D call TRBD1 (5 bases). The V and J ends lost 4 bases and 6 bases respectively, with 15 bases between them. There are 14 residues in the CDR3. The V gene's germline CDR1 is SGHRS and CDR2 YFSETQ. The CDR3 DNA reads as TGCGCCAGCAGCCCACGCAGGGTCACGGATACGCAGTATTTT. It yields the protein CASSPRRVTDTQYF.

The V and J genes are TRBV29-1 and TRBJ2-1, with 12 nucleotides matching TRBD2. Germline V lookup: CDR1 SQVTM, CDR2 ANQGSEA. J gave up 6 bases and V 6 bases, and 3 bases lay outside the gene matches. The CDR3 is 13 residues long. CDR3 DNA: TGCAGCGTCCGGACTAGCGGGACCAATGAGCAGTTCTTC. Its protein product is CSVRTSGTNEQFF.

This clonotype has at least ten counts. The chain is built from TRBV2 and TRBJ2-1; either TRBD1 or TRBD2 may fit D (6 bases each). Per the germline V gene, CDR1 is SNHLY and CDR2 is FYNNEI. V was shortened by 7 bases and J by 7 bases, with 20 bases between the two germline ends. There are 15 residues in the CDR3. CDR3 protein: CASKGGLALENEQFF. The DNA for the CDR3 is TGTGCCAGCAAGGGGGGCCTAGCCCTGGAGAATGAGCAGTTCTTC.

The chain links TRBV27 to TRBJ2-1; 7 bases match TRBD2. The V gene end was trimmed by 5 bases and the J gene end by 6 bases; junction bases not matched to a gene: 7. Per germline, CDR1 MNHEY and CDR2 SMNVEV (reference sequence). CDR3 length equals 14 residues. The CDR3, as DNA: TGTGCCAGCAGTCTGAGGGAGGGTTTCAATGAGCAGTTCTTC. Translated, it gives CASSLREGFNEQFF.

This clonotype came up many times. V and J are TRBV2 and TRBJ2-1; 7 nucleotides align to TRBD1. With V trimmed by 8 bases and J by 5 bases, 6 bases remained unmatched. Germline V CDR1 and CDR2: SNHLY, FYNNEI. The CDR3 is 13 amino acids. The CDR3 sequence is CASPGQKNNEQFF. The CDR3 nucleotides read TGTGCCAGCCCGGGACAGAAAAACAATGAGCAGTTCTTC.

The V call is TRBV7-3, the J call TRBJ2-1, with TRBD2 matching over 10 bases. V gave up 0 bases and J gave up 2 bases; unmatched junction bases: 1. The CDR3 spans 16 residues. Germline V gene lookup returns CDR1 SGHTA and CDR2 FQGTGA. CDR3 sequence reads: CASSLTGLAAYNEQFF. The CDR3 DNA reads TGTGCCAGCAGCTTAACAGGACTAGCGGCCTACAATGAGCAGTTCTTC.

This clonotype was seen at least ten times. This chain joins TRBV14 and TRBJ1-1; no firm D call. Trimming removed 1 base at V and 9 bases at J, with 9 bases between. This CDR3 has 12 residues. The germline V gene encodes CDR1 SGHDN and CDR2 FVKESK. The CDR3 loop is CASSQVIVKAFF. Here the CDR3 DNA reads TGTGCCAGCAGCCAAGTCATCGTCAAAGCTTTCTTT.

This clonotype has only a few counts. This chain joins TRBV24-1 and TRBJ2-3; 8 bases map to TRBD2. The CDR3 spans 14 residues. The ends lost 6 bases at V and 1 base at J; junction bases unmatched: 2. CDR1 is KGHDR, CDR2 SFDVKD, per germline. DNA of the CDR3: TGTGCCACCAGTCCAGCGGGAGGCACAGATACGCAGTATTTT. Its protein is CATSPAGGTDTQYF.

This clonotype was detected only a few times. This rearrangement joins TRBV29-1 to TRBJ2-5, with 10 bases fitting TRBD1. The CDR3 totals 15 residues. In germline, CDR1 is SQVTM, CDR2 ANQGSEA. Germline trimming cut 2 bases from V and 5 bases from J; bases unmatched to any gene: 8. DNA of the CDR3: TGCAGCGTTGAAATAGCGGGACAGGGGCGGGAGACCCAGTACTTC. This translates into CSVEIAGQGRETQYF.

This sequence joins TRBV5-4 and TRBJ2-3; TRBD2 is a possible D gene (5 bases). This CDR3 comprises 17 residues. Trimming removed 2 bases from V and 2 bases from J, with 18 bases in between. Germline assignment: CDR1 SGHNT and CDR2 YYREEE (reference sequence). As DNA, the CDR3 is TGTGCCAGCAGCTTAGGACTGGACCAACATTTCACAGATACGCAGTATTTT. Encoded protein: CASSLGLDQHFTDTQYF.

V and J are TRBV29-1 and TRBJ2-1; no firm D call. This CDR3 has 13 residues. Germline loops: CDR1 SQVTM, CDR2 ANQGSEA. V was shortened by 4 bases and J by 5 bases, with 12 bases between the two germline ends. CDR3 region: CSVVLLVNNEQFF. The CDR3 DNA is TGCAGCGTTGTACTCTTAGTCAACAATGAGCAGTTCTTC.

V gene TRBV5-4 combines with J gene TRBJ2-1; D perhaps matches TRBD2 (6 bases). Germline assignment: CDR1 SGHNT and CDR2 YYREEE (reference sequence). The CDR3 totals 14 residues. V lost 1 base and J lost 8, with 13 bases in between. CDR3 in amino acids: CASSLSVSGDEQFF. The CDR3 DNA reads TGTGCCAGCAGCTTGAGTGTATCGGGGGATGAGCAGTTCTTC.

The rearrangement joins TRBV29-1 to TRBJ1-2, with D unresolved. Trimming pared 2 bases from V and 3 bases from J, leaving 10 bases between. The CDR3 runs 13 residues. Germline lookup yields CDR1 SQVTM and CDR2 ANQGSEA. The CDR3 protein is CSVEFLDDYGYTF. Here the CDR3 DNA reads TGCAGCGTTGAATTTTTGGATGACTATGGCTACACCTTC.

Only a few counts were recorded for this clonotype. This chain connects TRBV19 to TRBJ1-1; TRBD1 agrees at 7 bases. In germline, CDR1 is LNHDA, CDR2 SQIVND (reference sequence). The V gene end was trimmed by 10 bases and the J gene end by 5 bases; junction bases not matched to a gene: 10. This CDR3 comprises 13 residues. The CDR3 loop reads CATNQGGATEAFF. The CDR3 DNA sequence: TGTGCCACTAACCAGGGGGGCGCGACTGAAGCTTTCTTT.

There are a few counts of this clonotype. The V call is TRBV28, the J call TRBJ2-3, with D possibly TRBD2 on 5 matching bases. The V and J ends lost 1 base and 4 bases respectively, with 15 bases between them. The CDR3 covers 16 residues. The germline V gene has CDR1 MDHEN and CDR2 SYDVKM. CDR3 amino acids: CASSLFVGELADTQYF. CDR3 sequence (DNA): TGTGCCAGCAGTTTATTCGTGGGAGAACTCGCAGATACGCAGTATTTT. Based on the CDR3 plus reference TRBV28 and TRBJ2-3, the full variable domain is DVKVTQSSRYLVKRTGEKVFLECVQDMDHENMFWYRQDPGLGLRLIYFSYDVKMKEKGDIPEGYSVSREKKERFSLILESASTNQTSMYLCASSLFVGELADTQYFGPGTRLTVL.

The chain employs TRBV6-6 and TRBJ2-1; 9 bases align to TRBD1. This CDR3 has 15 amino acids. V dropped 6 bases and J dropped 8; count of bases not matched to a gene: 11. Germline V lookup: CDR1 MNHNY, CDR2 SVGAGI (reference sequence). The CDR3 spells CASSLDRGLGHEQFF. CDR3 sequence (DNA): TGTGCCAGCAGCCTTGACAGGGGGTTAGGCCATGAGCAGTTCTTC.

A few counts support this clonotype. The chain uses TRBV14 and TRBJ2-3; no clear D. The CDR3 spans 14 residues. Germline loops: CDR1 SGHDN, CDR2 FVKESK. The germline V and J ends were trimmed by 1 base and 4 bases, with 9 bases remaining between them. The CDR3 sequence: CASSQVSIADTQYF. Written as DNA, the CDR3 is TGTGCCAGCAGCCAAGTCTCTATCGCAGATACGCAGTATTTT.

The chain has TRBV6-1 and TRBJ2-1; D tentatively reads TRBD1 or TRBD2 (5 bases each). Germline CDR1 reads MNHNS; CDR2 reads SASEGT. The CDR3 extends over 14 amino acids. CDR3 sequence reads: CASSLRDVYNEQFF. CDR3 nucleotide sequence: TGTGCTTCTTCACTCCGGGACGTCTACAATGAGCAGTTCTTC.

This clonotype has just a few counts. The V call is TRBV11-1, the J call TRBJ2-5; no clear D gene. The V gene's germline CDR1 is SGHAT and CDR2 FQDESV (reference sequence). Trimming took 5 bases from V and 3 from J, leaving 13 bases between them. This CDR3 contains 14 residues. CDR3 in DNA: TGTGCCAGCAGCAAAACAGTGATTGAAGAGACCCAGTACTTC. Amino acids: CASSKTVIEETQYF. Together with reference TRBV11-1 and TRBJ2-5, the CDR3 gives the full variable domain: EAEVAQSPRYKITEKSQAVAFWCDPISGHATLYWYRQILGQGPELLVQFQDESVVDDSQLPKDRFSAERLKGVDSTLKIQPAELGDSAMYLCASSKTVIEETQYFGPGTRLLVL.

The sample holds a few counts of this clonotype. The CDR3 sequence: CASSYRRGMFRDEQFF. CDR3 DNA: TGTGCCAGCAGTTACCGGAGAGGGATGTTCAGGGATGAGCAGTTCTTC. The chain uses TRBV6-5 and TRBJ2-1; D may correspond to TRBD1 or TRBD2 (5 bases each). Germline-derived CDR1 and CDR2 are MNHEY and SVGAGI. The V and J ends lost 2 bases and 8 bases respectively, with 19 bases between them. The CDR3 runs to 16 residues.

In this sample, this clonotype turned up a few times. The chain recombines TRBV6-5 with TRBJ1-1; D is undetermined. The CDR3 totals 14 residues. From germline, CDR1 is MNHEY and CDR2 SVGAGI. Trimming removed 2 bases at V and 1 base at J, with 8 bases between. The CDR3 DNA is TGTGCCAGCAGTTACGCACAACCGAACACTGAAGCTTTCTTT. Translation gives CASSYAQPNTEAFF.

CDR3 residues: CASSPPAGWDEQYF. DNA of the CDR3: TGTGCCAGCAGTCCGCCCGCGGGATGGGACGAGCAGTACTTC. The J gene is TRBJ2-7, the V gene TRBV12-3 or TRBV12-4; D might be TRBD2 (6 bases). V lost 5 bases and J lost 5, with 16 bases in between. The CDR3 consists of 14 residues.

The table lists this clonotype with a few counts. The chain employs TRBV6-5 and TRBJ1-1; unclear D gene. The germline CDR1 and CDR2 sequences are MNHEY and SVGAGI. The CDR3 consists of 11 residues. V was clipped by 2 bases and J by 11 bases, with 9 bases between them. CDR3 loop: CASSYQTTAFF. The CDR3 nucleotides are TGTGCCAGCAGTTACCAGACGACCGCTTTCTTT.

V and J are TRBV2 and TRBJ1-2; no reliable D call. The CDR3 runs to 14 residues. CDR1 is SNHLY, CDR2 FYNNEI, per germline. V gave up 6 bases and J gave up 6 bases, with 17 bases separating them. The CDR3 nucleotides are TGTGCCAGCAGCCCAACACGGACGGCGAATGGCTACACCTTC. It yields the protein CASSPTRTANGYTF. Full variable domain (missing parts from reference TRBV2 and TRBJ1-2): EPEVTQTPSHQVTQMGQEVILRCVPISNHLYFYWYRQILGQKVEFLVSFYNNEISEKSEIFDDQFSVERPDGSNFTLKIRSTKLEDSAMYFCASSPTRTANGYTFGSGTRLTVV.

The J gene is TRBJ2-7, the V gene TRBV6-2 or TRBV6-3; D remains ambiguous. The V gene lost 5 bases and the J gene lost 5 bases, with 10 bases spanning the gap. The CDR3 covers 12 residues. CDR1 is MNHEY, CDR2 SVGEGT, per germline. The CDR3 DNA follows: TGTGCCAGCAGTGAAGGGTCCGACGAGCAGTACTTC. Translating it yields CASSEGSDEQYF.